One T cell receptor beta chain is described in this entry. Its antigen is as yet unknown. A first 10-cycle multiplex round used 32 V-gene and 13 J-gene primers on TCR beta CDR3. TCRdb passed the multiplex PCR reads through MiXCR, listing each CDR3 protein once. The sample has 30,000 to 40,000 distinct CDR3 sequences; about 29% are singletons. This sample was taken from a study of immune heterogeneity within non-small cell lung tumors. Background on the study: It was found that the tumors were several squamous cell carcinomas, approximately ten non-squamous carcinomas and 1 not otherwise specified.

Template material for each sample was about 0.55 ug of bulk tumor genomic DNA. Spaced far apart, several biopsies were taken from each primary tumor during surgery. Curative surgery was undertaken by patients, who had untreated, newly diagnosed non-small cell lung cancer. Study findings and constraints: Largely distinct from one individual patient to the next were the high-frequency T-cell receptor beta clonotypes. Different tumor locations in one patient shared dominant CDR3 beta clonotypes yet harbored unique high-frequency clones.

V lost 2 bases and J lost 6, with 10 bases in between. The CDR3 contains 13 residues. Per the germline V gene, CDR1 is KGHSH and CDR2 is LQKENI. The receptor was derived from a middle-aged man with non-small cell lung cancer. Specimen: lung tumor tissue. The chain couples TRBV18 to TRBJ2-5; no firm D call. The CDR3 nucleotides read TGTGCCAGCTCACCAGGGCGTCAACAGACCCAGTACTTC. It yields the protein CASSPGRQQTQYF.